The 10 T cell receptor beta chains in this list originate from one sample, sequenced in a study of T cells in Graves' hyperthyroidism and ophthalmopathy. Regions amplified from RNA transcripts were the TCR beta CDR3 regions. An initial round of RT-PCR targeting the TCR CDR3 relied on the HTBI primer set. TCRdb itself ran the multiplex PCR reads through MiXCR, one entry per CDR3 protein. The data show roughly 500,000 distinct CDR3 sequences, with about 20% seen just once and 49% held by the top ten. Sequenced input: blood. The receptors come from an older woman with Graves' ophthalmopathy.

This clonotype came up a few times. V and J are TRBV28 and TRBJ1-1; D is undetermined. Germline-derived CDR1 and CDR2 are MDHEN and SYDVKM. This CDR3 has 12 amino acids. The germline V and J ends were trimmed by 6 bases and 11 bases, with 16 bases remaining between them. CDR3 residues: CASSSNTWKAFF. The CDR3 DNA is TGTGCCAGCAGCAGCAATACGTGGAAGGCTTTCTTT.

This clonotype was observed a handful of times. The rearrangement links TRBV30 to TRBJ2-7; D possibly corresponds to TRBD1 (5 bases). Germline V CDR1 and CDR2: GTSNPN, SVGIG (reference sequence). The CDR3 contains 13 residues. Between the trimmed V and J ends, which lost 3 bases and 1 base, there was a span of 10 bases. In DNA, the CDR3 is TGTGCCTGGAGGACAGTAGCTTCCTACGAGCAGTACTTC. This encodes CAWRTVASYEQYF.

The V and J genes are TRBV11-2 and TRBJ2-3, with D perhaps matching TRBD1 (6 bases). From germline, CDR1 is SGHAT and CDR2 FQNNGV. V was cut by 5 bases and J by 7 bases, with 13 bases left in between. This CDR3 spans 13 amino acids. The CDR3 reads CASSVDRRNTQYF. The CDR3 DNA reads as TGTGCCAGCAGCGTCGACAGGAGAAATACGCAGTATTTT.

This clonotype was counted a few times. The J gene is TRBJ1-5, the V gene TRBV20-1; 9 bases map to TRBD1. CDR3 length: 17 amino acids. Germline V CDR1 and CDR2: DFQATT, SNEGSKA (reference sequence). This CDR3 reads CSAFPGQGFPPNQPQHF. The CDR3 DNA follows: TGCAGCGCATTTCCGGGACAGGGCTTCCCCCCTAATCAGCCCCAGCATTTT.

This clonotype was observed a handful of times. The chain recombines TRBV20-1 with TRBJ2-5; D gene unclear. Germline V CDR1 and CDR2: DFQATT, SNEGSKA (reference sequence). V lost 2 bases and J 9 bases, leaving 10 bases between the germline ends. The CDR3 has 11 residues. CDR3 sequence (DNA): TGCAGTGCTAGAATCCCTGGGTCCCAGTACTTC. Residues: CSARIPGSQYF.

The table lists this clonotype with a count of one. The V gene is TRBV5-1, the J gene TRBJ1-4; a possible D gene is TRBD1 (5 bases). Germline V gives CDR1 SGHRS, CDR2 YFSETQ. CDR3 length: 15 residues. The V gene lost 4 bases and the J gene lost 0 bases, with 10 bases spanning the gap. Written as DNA, the CDR3 is TGCGCCAGCAGCGTCGACAGCCCAACTAATGAAAAACTGTTTTTT. Translation gives CASSVDSPTNEKLFF. The complete variable domain, with remaining parts taken from reference TRBV5-1 and TRBJ1-4, reads KAGVTQTPRYLIKTRGQQVTLSCSPISGHRSVSWYQQTPGQGLQFLFEYFSETQRNKGNFPGRFSGRQFSNSRSEMNVSTLELGDSALYLCASSVDSPTNEKLFFGSGTQLSVL.

J is TRBJ1-1 and V is TRBV7-9, with D unclear. Germline CDR1 reads SEHNR; CDR2 reads FQNEAQ (reference sequence). This CDR3 contains 18 residues. Trimming left V 5 bases short and J 0 bases short, with 22 bases between. The CDR3: CASSDISSWSRMNTEAFF. The CDR3 coding sequence is TGTGCCAGCAGCGACATATCATCGTGGAGCCGCATGAACACTGAAGCTTTCTTT. The whole variable domain, filled in from reference TRBV7-9 and TRBJ1-1, reads DTGVSQNPRHKITKRGQNVTFRCDPISEHNRLYWYRQTLGQGPEFLTYFQNEAQLEKSRLLSDRFSAERPKGSFSTLEIQRTEQGDSAMYLCASSDISSWSRMNTEAFFGQGTRLTVV.

The V gene is TRBV6-1, the J gene TRBJ2-7; TRBD1 matches at 12 bases. The trim removed 4 bases at V and 6 bases at J, leaving 7 bases unmatched. The CDR3 spans 15 residues. Germline V gene lookup returns CDR1 MNHNS and CDR2 SASEGT. CDR3 sequence: CASSVVGTGGSEQYF. DNA of the CDR3: TGTGCCAGCAGTGTGGTAGGGACAGGGGGCTCCGAGCAGTACTTC.

This clonotype was observed at least ten times. V is TRBV3-1 and J is TRBJ2-1; D uncertain. The CDR3 sequence is 13 residues long. CDR1 and CDR2 (germline): LGHDT, YNNKEL (reference sequence). Trimming shortened V by 0 bases and J by 11 bases, and 11 bases separated the two germline ends. CDR3 nucleotides: TGTGCCAGCAGCCAAGATCTGAAGGCGCAGCAGTTCTTC. Translated: CASSQDLKAQQFF.

The chain employs TRBV20-1 and TRBJ2-1; the match to TRBD2 covers 13 bases. Germline V gene data show CDR1 as DFQATT and CDR2 as SNEGSKA (reference sequence). The CDR3 runs to 14 residues. V dropped 6 bases and J dropped 9; count of bases not matched to a gene: 8. The CDR3 DNA is TGCAGTGCGAAGGGACTAGCGGGAAACTTTGAGCAGTTCTTC. Its translation: CSAKGLAGNFEQFF.